The clone carrying this T cell receptor (beta chain) has a count of ten or more. Using RNA transcripts as the source, TCR beta CDR3 regions were amplified. First-round RT-PCR of the TCR CDR3 relied on the HTBI primer set. TCRdb used MiXCR to reprocess the multiplex PCR reads, holding one entry per CDR3 protein. The sample gives a few hundred thousand distinct CDR3 sequences, 18% of which show up once; 44% is in the top ten. Germline V CDR1 and CDR2: MNHNS, SASEGT. V was pared by 1 base and J by 3 bases, with 4 bases between. The CDR3 loop spans 13 amino acids. Out of approximately 10 ml of fresh peripheral blood came the PBMCs. This record comes from a study of T cells in Graves' hyperthyroidism and ophthalmopathy.

This TCR was recovered from a man in his forties or fifties with Graves' hyperthyroidism. Sequencing used blood. This chain joins TRBV6-1 and TRBJ1-5; D remains ambiguous. The chain's CDR3 is CASSEGNNQPQHF. The CDR3, as DNA: TGTGCCAGCAGTGAAGGCAACAATCAGCCCCAGCATTTT.